Listed below are T cell receptor beta chains from one sample, sequenced in a study of radiation and T cells in renal cell carcinoma. Method: immunoSEQ multiplex PCR; TCRdb's copy keeps in-frame clones and lacks some. Of approximately 45,000 clones in the sample, around 83% were seen once. The source material was blood, sampled from a patient whose treatment included radiotherapy and nephrectomy. These receptor sequences come from a woman between 65 and 79 years old with renal cell carcinoma. The CDR3 runs from the conserved cysteine through the conserved F or W. The D gene is left open where the match is weak. Where a row states a size, it is once, few, many or the class of an expanded clone; other rows omit it.

v_call	d_call	j_call	cdr3_length	clone_size	cdr3_aa	cdr3_nt
TRBV4-1	NA	TRBJ2-3	13	NA	CASSLARTDTQYF	TGCGCCAGCAGTCTCGCCCGCACAGATACGCAGTATTTT
TRBV5-5	NA	TRBJ1-1	17	NA	CASSIPIPGRLNTEAFF	TGTGCCAGCAGCATTCCCATCCCGGGCCGTTTGAACACTGAAGCTTTCTTT
TRBV19	NA	TRBJ1-2	12	NA	CASSIERDGYTF	TGTGCCAGTAGTATCGAAAGGGATGGCTACACCTTC
TRBV14	NA	TRBJ2-6	16	NA	CASSPITSLGANVLTF	TGTGCCAGCAGCCCCATAACTTCTCTGGGGGCCAACGTCCTGACTTTC
TRBV11-1	TRBD2	TRBJ2-2	19	once	CASSHSGLAGGSNTGELFF	TGTGCCAGCAGCCACTCGGGACTAGCGGGAGGATCAAACACCGGGGAGCTGTTTTTT
TRBV4-1	NA	TRBJ1-1	16	NA	CASSRGGAWLNTEAFF	TGCGCCAGCAGCCGGGGGGGCGCATGGTTGAACACTGAAGCTTTCTTT
TRBV5-6	TRBD1	TRBJ2-3	15	once	CASSRQGAGRDTQYF	TGTGCCAGCAGCCGACAGGGGGCGGGAAGGGATACGCAGTATTTT
TRBV25-1	TRBD2	TRBJ2-3	15	NA	CASSWTSWTTDTQYF	TGTGCCAGCAGTTGGACTAGCTGGACCACAGATACGCAGTATTTT
TRBV9	NA	TRBJ1-2	13	NA	CASSVGGAPGYTF	TGTGCCAGCAGCGTAGGAGGGGCCCCTGGCTACACCTTC
TRBV9	NA	TRBJ2-7	14	NA	CASSVGEGSYEQYF	TGTGCCAGCAGCGTAGGAGAGGGTTCCTACGAGCAGTACTTC
TRBV15	TRBD2	TRBJ2-2	18	NA	CATSRDLGLAWNTGELFF	TGTGCCACCAGCAGAGATCTGGGACTAGCGTGGAACACCGGGGAGCTGTTTTTT
TRBV6-5	NA	TRBJ1-3	14	NA	CASTDGTYGNTIYF	TGTGCCAGCACAGACGGGACTTATGGAAACACCATATATTTT
TRBV6-5	TRBD1	TRBJ2-7	15	many	CASSYGTGVRYEQYF	TGTGCCAGCAGTTACGGGACAGGGGTTAGGTACGAGCAGTACTTC
TRBV7-8	TRBD2	TRBJ2-1	17	once	CASSSGSGTRNYNEQFF	TGTGCCAGCAGCTCGGGCTCCGGGACTAGGAACTACAATGAGCAGTTCTTC
TRBV7-9	NA	TRBJ1-2	12	few	CASRRGGAGYTF	TGTGCCAGCAGACGAGGAGGGGCCGGCTACACCTTC
TRBV5-1	NA	TRBJ1-1	14	NA	CASSHYSENTEAFF	TGCGCCAGCAGCCATTACAGTGAGAACACTGAAGCTTTCTTT
TRBV7-3	TRBD1	TRBJ1-2	15	NA	CASSLRGTGETGYTF	TGTGCCAGCAGCTTAAGGGGGACAGGGGAGACTGGCTACACCTTC
TRBV6-1	NA	TRBJ2-7	14	NA	CASSVRGTAYEQYF	TGTGCCAGCAGTGTCCGGGGGACAGCCTACGAGCAGTACTTC
TRBV5-6	NA	TRBJ2-1	13	NA	CASSTLGVGEQFF	TGTGCCAGCAGCACCCTCGGGGTTGGTGAGCAGTTCTTC
TRBV6-5	TRBD1	TRBJ1-2	15	NA	CASSPSLDREHGYTF	TGTGCCAGCAGCCCCTCCCTTGACAGGGAACATGGCTACACCTTC
TRBV7-9	NA	TRBJ2-1	16	NA	CASSLDSGGFYNEQFF	TGTGCCAGCAGCTTAGACAGCGGAGGATTCTACAATGAGCAGTTCTTC
TRBV18	TRBD1	TRBJ1-4	16	NA	CASSFSPGQLNEKLFF	TGTGCCAGCTCATTTTCGCCGGGACAGCTTAATGAAAAACTGTTTTTT
TRBV19	TRBD1	TRBJ1-2	15	NA	CASSMSLQGADGYTF	TGTGCCAGTAGTATGAGTTTGCAGGGGGCCGATGGCTACACCTTC
TRBV19	TRBD1	TRBJ2-7	13	NA	CASRGTGAHEQYF	TGTGCCAGCCGAGGGACAGGGGCCCACGAGCAGTACTTC
TRBV11-1	TRBD1	TRBJ1-6	14	few	CASSWGQGNSPLHF	TGTGCCAGCAGCTGGGGACAGGGTAATTCACCCCTCCACTTT
TRBV7-2	NA	TRBJ1-1	15	NA	CASSAGGGRVTEAFF	TGTGCCAGCAGCGCTGGGGGCGGTCGGGTCACTGAAGCTTTCTTT
TRBV18	TRBD2	TRBJ2-7	17	NA	CASSPPLAGSRSYEQYF	TGTGCCAGCTCACCACCGCTAGCGGGGAGCCGCTCCTACGAGCAGTACTTC
TRBV20-1	NA	TRBJ1-1	11	NA	CSPGPSKEAFF	TGCAGCCCGGGACCCTCTAAGGAAGCTTTCTTT
TRBV5-1	TRBD1	TRBJ2-7	14	NA	CASSPGQGVNEQYF	TGCGCCAGCAGCCCGGGACAGGGCGTCAACGAGCAGTACTTC
TRBV5-6	TRBD2	TRBJ2-1	15	few	CASGLRWEGRNEQFF	TGTGCCAGCGGGTTACGATGGGAGGGCCGGAATGAGCAGTTCTTC
TRBV9	TRBD1	TRBJ2-3	12	NA	CASSTRQGVQYF	TGTGCCAGCAGCACTAGACAGGGGGTACAGTATTTT
TRBV28	NA	TRBJ1-1	14	NA	CASSEHIPNTEAFF	TGTGCCAGCAGTGAACATATACCGAACACTGAAGCTTTCTTT
TRBV4-2	NA	TRBJ1-2	15	NA	CASSQDWFGNYGYTF	TGTGCCAGCAGCCAAGATTGGTTTGGGAACTATGGCTACACCTTC
TRBV9	NA	TRBJ1-2	13	NA	CASSVGGRDGYTF	TGTGCCAGCAGCGTAGGAGGTAGAGATGGCTACACCTTC
TRBV5-1	TRBD2	TRBJ2-7	16	NA	CASSLYQAGGPYEQYF	TGCGCCAGCAGCTTGTACCAAGCGGGGGGCCCCTACGAGCAGTACTTC
TRBV2	TRBD2	TRBJ2-7	14	once	CASSPSGVSYEQYF	TGTGCCAGCAGTCCTAGCGGGGTCTCCTACGAGCAGTACTTC
TRBV5-8	NA	TRBJ2-2	15	once	CASSPDSADTGELFF	TGTGCCAGCAGCCCGGACAGCGCCGACACCGGGGAGCTGTTTTTT
TRBV27	TRBD1	TRBJ2-1	16	NA	CASRTLNRDRDNEQFF	TGTGCCAGCAGGACCTTAAACCGGGACAGGGACAATGAGCAGTTCTTC
TRBV5-1	NA	TRBJ1-1	14	NA	CASRLTGVNTEAFF	TGCGCCAGCCGGCTGACAGGCGTAAACACTGAAGCTTTCTTT
TRBV10-3	NA	TRBJ2-2	15	NA	CAISAAGIRTGELFF	TGTGCCATCAGTGCGGCGGGTATACGGACCGGGGAGCTGTTTTTT
TRBV27	TRBD2	TRBJ2-1	13	NA	CASSLIAGDEQFF	TGTGCCAGCAGTTTAATAGCGGGGGATGAGCAGTTCTTC
TRBV6-9	TRBD1	TRBJ1-2	15	NA	CASSKKTGASYGYTF	TGTGCCAGCAGTAAAAAGACAGGGGCCAGTTATGGCTACACCTTC
TRBV7-8	NA	TRBJ1-1	15	NA	CASSLGPRGNTEAFF	TGTGCCAGCAGCTTAGGTCCGCGGGGGAACACTGAAGCTTTCTTT
TRBV2	NA	TRBJ1-1	11	few	CASLERTEAFF	TGTGCCAGCCTCGAACGGACAGAAGCTTTCTTT
TRBV2	NA	TRBJ1-5	15	NA	CASSEQGQGNQPQHF	TGTGCCAGCAGTGAACAGGGGCAGGGCAATCAGCCCCAGCATTTT
TRBV5-6	NA	TRBJ1-1	13	many	CASSLGQYTEAFF	TGTGCCAGCAGCTTGGGACAGTACACTGAAGCTTTCTTT
TRBV29-1	NA	TRBJ2-5	11	NA	CSVVPGETQYF	TGCAGCGTAGTGCCTGGGGAGACCCAGTACTTC
TRBV2	NA	TRBJ2-7	11	NA	CASKQGYEQYF	TGTGCCAGCAAACAGGGCTACGAGCAGTACTTC
TRBV6-5	NA	TRBJ1-4	12	NA	CASWRPGEKLFF	TGTGCCAGCTGGCGCCCCGGTGAAAAACTGTTTTTT
TRBV7-9	TRBD1	TRBJ2-7	16	NA	CASSLKQGFVVYEQYF	TGTGCCAGCAGCTTAAAACAGGGGTTTGTCGTATACGAGCAGTACTTC
TRBV7-6	NA	TRBJ1-1	14	NA	CASSQLGPNTEAFF	TGTGCCAGCAGCCAGTTAGGCCCGAACACTGAAGCTTTCTTT
TRBV2	NA	TRBJ2-2	14	once	CASRGFANTGELFF	TGTGCCAGCCGTGGATTTGCGAACACCGGGGAGCTGTTTTTT
TRBV27	NA	TRBJ2-6	15	NA	CASSLFGTGANVLTF	TGTGCCAGCAGTTTATTTGGTACTGGGGCCAACGTCCTGACTTTC
TRBV5-1	NA	TRBJ2-7	14	once	CASSFEIQSYEQYF	TGCGCCAGCAGCTTTGAAATACAGTCCTACGAGCAGTACTTC
TRBV5-1	NA	TRBJ1-3	15	NA	CASSLRGNSGNTIYF	TGCGCCAGCAGCTTGCGCGGGAACTCTGGAAACACCATATATTTT
TRBV27	TRBD1	TRBJ2-2	15	NA	CASSLTGYGAGELFF	TGTGCCAGCAGTTTGACAGGGTACGGTGCCGGGGAGCTGTTTTTT
TRBV6-5	NA	TRBJ2-2	15	NA	CASSYGAGRTGELFF	TGTGCCAGCAGTTACGGTGCAGGGCGGACCGGGGAGCTGTTTTTT
TRBV4-2	NA	TRBJ1-2	14	once	CASSQPQGSRGYTF	TGTGCCAGCAGCCAACCACAGGGTTCGAGGGGCTACACCTTC
TRBV2	TRBD1	TRBJ1-4	13	once	CASSSEIQGELFF	TGTGCCAGCAGTTCCGAGATACAGGGGGAACTGTTTTTT
TRBV7-9	NA	TRBJ1-2	12	NA	CASSQTVYGYTF	TGTGCCAGCAGCCAGACAGTTTATGGCTACACCTTC